A single sample is the source of the 26 T cell receptor beta chains below, sequenced in a study of T cell responses to AZD1222 COVID-19 vaccine. Assay: immunoSEQ multiplex PCR; the TCRdb copy retains only in-frame clones and omits some. The sample holds about 120,000 clones, approximately 85% seen once. This material consisted of peripheral blood, taken on day 0 of AZD1222 vaccination. The source of these receptors is an adult in good health.

The CDR3 is CASSLGDRVHEQYF. Here the CDR3 DNA reads TGTGCCAGCAGTTTAGGGGACAGGGTCCACGAGCAGTACTTC. V gene TRBV27 combines with J gene TRBJ2-7; 9 bases match TRBD1. The CDR3 loop spans 14 amino acids. The germline V gene has CDR1 MNHEY and CDR2 SMNVEV (reference sequence). Trimming took 2 bases from V and 5 from J; bases not matched to a gene: 4.

This chain links TRBV2 with TRBJ1-1; maybe TRBD1 (6 bases). V lost 8 bases and J 2 bases, leaving 18 bases between the germline ends. This CDR3 region has 15 residues. Per germline, CDR1 SNHLY and CDR2 FYNNEI. CDR3 nucleotide sequence: TGTGCCAGCGCCGAGCTCGGGGGCTTCAACACTGAAGCTTTCTTT. It yields the protein CASAELGGFNTEAFF.

V and J are TRBV30 and TRBJ2-3; 12 nucleotides line up with TRBD2. The CDR3 runs to 13 residues. With V trimmed by 3 bases and J by 8 bases, 3 bases remained unmatched. Germline-derived CDR1 and CDR2 are GTSNPN and SVGIG (reference sequence). CDR3: CAWRSSGGGTQYF. The CDR3 nucleotides are TGTGCCTGGAGGTCTAGCGGGGGGGGTACGCAGTATTTT.

The chain carries TRBV28 and TRBJ1-6, with D possibly matching TRBD1 (5 bases). With 6 bases removed from V and 7 bases from J, the gap between germline ends came to 22 bases. Germline V gene sequence: CDR1 MDHEN, CDR2 SYDVKM. The CDR3 is made up of 17 amino acids. CDR3 in amino acids: CASSPGRGPLGNSPLHF. The DNA for the CDR3 is TGTGCCAGCAGCCCGGGGAGGGGTCCCCTGGGGAATTCACCCCTCCACTTT.

The chain carries TRBV2 and TRBJ2-7, with D tentatively TRBD1 (6 bases). Trimming left V 10 bases short and J 2 bases short, with 21 bases between. Germline V gives CDR1 SNHLY, CDR2 FYNNEI. The CDR3 consists of 15 residues. Here the CDR3 reads CATGDRTGRTYEQYF. CDR3 sequence (DNA): TGTGCCACCGGAGACAGGACGGGACGTACCTACGAGCAGTACTTC.

The count of this clone is one. This chain links TRBV5-5 with TRBJ1-2; 7 nucleotides match TRBD1. There are 15 residues in the CDR3. Germline CDR1 reads SGHKS; CDR2 reads YYEKEE (reference sequence). The ends lost 1 base at V and 8 bases at J; junction bases unmatched: 11. CDR3 nucleotides: TGTGCCAGCAGCTTGTCGAAACAGGGGTTAGAGGGCTACACCTTC. Translation gives CASSLSKQGLEGYTF.

The table lists this clone with a count of one. The chain has TRBV11-3 and TRBJ1-2; TRBD1 aligns across 8 bases. V trimming: 5 bases; J trimming: 2 bases; junction bases outside the gene matches: 10. From germline, CDR1 is SGHNT and CDR2 YENEEA. This CDR3 is built from 16 residues. The CDR3 DNA follows: TGTGCCAGCAGCACTGGACAGGGAACGACGAACTATGGCTACACCTTC. As protein: CASSTGQGTTNYGYTF.

The chain uses TRBV5-6 and TRBJ2-5, with 13 bases fitting TRBD2. V dropped 4 bases and J dropped 5; count of bases not matched to a gene: 8. The CDR3 is 16 amino acids. From germline, CDR1 is SGHDT and CDR2 YYEEEE. The DNA of the CDR3 is TGTGCCAGCAGCATGTGGACTAGCGGGAGTGGGGAGACCCAGTACTTC. It codes for CASSMWTSGSGETQYF.

This chain links TRBV28 with TRBJ1-2; the D is unclear. Trimming left V 10 bases short and J 6 bases short, with 12 bases between. Germline V gives CDR1 MDHEN, CDR2 SYDVKM. The CDR3 spans 11 residues. This chain's CDR3 is CAIPAGNGYTF. The CDR3 DNA sequence: TGTGCCATCCCCGCCGGAAATGGCTACACCTTC.

This clone was detected once. J is TRBJ2-1 and V is TRBV10-3; no definite D call. Germline CDR1 and CDR2: ENHRY and SYGVKD. The CDR3 length is 13 residues. Trimming removed 0 bases at V and 6 bases at J, with 6 bases between. The CDR3 reads CAISESVLNEQFF. Here the CDR3 DNA reads TGTGCCATCAGTGAGTCGGTTCTCAATGAGCAGTTCTTC.

J is TRBJ2-6 and V is TRBV7-8, with TRBD1 matching 11 bases. Germline V gene data show CDR1 as SGHVS and CDR2 as FQNEAQ. The CDR3 totals 19 residues. V gave up 0 bases and J gave up 3 bases; unmatched junction bases: 7. The CDR3 loop is CASSLALGQGALGANVLTF. The CDR3, as DNA: TGTGCCAGCAGCTTAGCCCTAGGACAGGGGGCGCTTGGGGCCAACGTCCTGACTTTC.

Comment on this clone: The junction shows a germline mismatch at one end, possibly a read error. The V gene is TRBV12-3 or TRBV12-4, the J gene TRBJ2-7; the match to TRBD2 covers 10 bases. CDR3 length: 12 residues. CDR3 protein: CASSLAGAEQYF. The CDR3, as DNA: TGTGCCAGCAGTCTAGCGGGAGCCGAGCAGTACTTC.

The V and J genes are TRBV30 and TRBJ2-4, with D possibly matching TRBD1 (5 bases). Germline loops: CDR1 GTSNPN, CDR2 SVGIG (reference sequence). The CDR3 runs to 14 residues. Trimming removed 0 bases from V and 1 base from J, with 7 bases in between. DNA for the CDR3: TGTGCCTGGAGTGTGAAGGGGGCCAAAAACATTCAGTACTTC. It translates to CAWSVKGAKNIQYF. Full variable domain (rest looked up from reference TRBV30 and TRBJ2-4): SQTIHQWPATLVQPVGSPLSLECTVEGTSNPNLYWYRQAAGRGLQLLFYSVGIGQISSEVPQNLSASRPQDRQFILSSKKLLLSDSGFYLCAWSVKGAKNIQYFGAGTRLSVL.

This chain joins TRBV7-2 and TRBJ1-2; TRBD1 might be the D (6 bases). The CDR3 totals 14 residues. Germline V lookup: CDR1 SGHTA, CDR2 FQGNSA. V lost 3 bases and J lost 7, with 15 bases in between. The CDR3 is CASSFAGQMAGYTF. CDR3 DNA: TGTGCCAGCAGCTTCGCCGGACAGATGGCTGGCTACACCTTC.

V is TRBV29-1 and J is TRBJ2-6, with 8 bases fitting TRBD1. The CDR3 has 18 amino acids. V lost 2 bases to trimming and J lost 0 bases; unmatched junction nucleotides: 9. Germline V CDR1 and CDR2: SQVTM, ANQGSEA. The CDR3 region has the DNA TGCAGCGTTGAAATGGGCGACAGGGGTGTCTCTGGGGCCAACGTCCTGACTTTC. Residues: CSVEMGDRGVSGANVLTF.

V gene TRBV15 combines with J gene TRBJ1-4; TRBD1 is a possible D gene (5 bases). V lost 5 bases and J 3 bases, leaving 10 bases between the germline ends. CDR1 LNHNV and CDR2 YYDKDF come from the germline V gene (reference sequence). The CDR3 sequence is 14 residues long. The CDR3 spells CATSRGGANEKLFF. DNA for the CDR3: TGTGCCACCAGCCGGGGGGGAGCTAATGAAAAACTGTTTTTT.

The CDR3 loop is CASSEQGVHNSPLHF. CDR3 nucleotides: TGTGCCAGCAGTGAACAGGGCGTCCATAATTCACCCCTCCACTTT. This rearrangement joins TRBV2 to TRBJ1-6, with D possibly TRBD1 on 5 matching bases. V shed 2 bases and J shed 5 bases, with 10 bases lying between them. Germline CDR1 reads SNHLY; CDR2 reads FYNNEI. CDR3 size: 15 residues.

CDR3: CATKTDYTDTQYF. The CDR3 DNA is TGTGCCACCAAAACAGATTACACAGATACGCAGTATTTT. The chain couples TRBV6-5 to TRBJ2-3; D is unresolved. From germline, CDR1 is MNHEY and CDR2 SVGAGI. CDR3 length equals 13 residues. Trimming pared 10 bases from V and 2 bases from J, leaving 13 bases between.

The chain uses TRBV28 and TRBJ1-2; D unclear. Germline CDR1 is MDHEN and CDR2 is SYDVKM. The CDR3 is 12 residues long. V lost 7 bases to trimming and J lost 2 bases, with 8 bases between them. As DNA, the CDR3 is TGTGCCAGCACCTCCGAAAACTATGGCTACACCTTC. Its protein is CASTSENYGYTF.

V usage is TRBV7-3 and J usage is TRBJ2-5; D gene ambiguous. The V end lost 2 bases, the J end lost 2 bases, and 15 bases lay between the germline ends. This CDR3 has 16 residues. Germline V gene sequence: CDR1 SGHTA, CDR2 FQGTGA. CDR3 residues: CASSLDGVGRQETQYF. The CDR3 DNA reads TGTGCCAGCAGCTTAGATGGCGTGGGAAGACAAGAGACCCAGTACTTC.

V and J are TRBV4-2 and TRBJ2-3; 12 positions match TRBD2. CDR1 and CDR2 (germline): LGHNA, YNFKEQ. After removal of 0 bases from V and 5 bases from J, the junction contained 9 bases not matched to a gene. CDR3 length equals 18 residues. The CDR3: CASSQEPSSGRALDTQYF. CDR3 coding DNA: TGTGCCAGCAGCCAAGAGCCCTCTAGCGGGAGGGCCTTAGATACGCAGTATTTT.

The rearrangement links TRBV5-1 to TRBJ1-2; 7 bases are shared with TRBD1. CDR1 and CDR2 (germline): SGHRS, YFSETQ. The CDR3 has 15 residues. The J segment lost 1 base and the V segment lost 2 bases, leaving 5 bases of the junction unmatched. CDR3 in amino acids: CASSLGRDSNYGYTF. CDR3 nucleotide sequence: TGCGCCAGCAGCTTAGGCCGGGACAGTAACTATGGCTACACCTTC.

The CDR3 nucleotides read TGCGCCAGCAGCCCTAGCGGGGGGGCCGGGGATACGCAGTATTTT. Residues: CASSPSGGAGDTQYF. V is TRBV5-1 and J is TRBJ2-3; 12 bases match TRBD2. The V gene end was trimmed by 4 bases and the J gene end by 6 bases; junction bases not matched to a gene: 6. Germline V gives CDR1 SGHRS, CDR2 YFSETQ. This CDR3 has 15 residues.

V and J are TRBV28 and TRBJ1-3; D might be TRBD1 (6 bases). Trimming removed 3 bases at V and 1 base at J, with 16 bases between. The germline CDR1 and CDR2 sequences are MDHEN and SYDVKM. The CDR3 has 17 amino acids. The CDR3 is CASSFDRWGFSGNTIYF. The CDR3 DNA follows: TGTGCCAGCAGTTTTGACAGGTGGGGGTTTTCTGGAAACACCATATATTTT.

Here the CDR3 DNA reads TGTGCCAGCAGTTTAGGTAGGGTTAATGAGCAGTTCTTC. Amino acids: CASSLGRVNEQFF. The genes are TRBV12-3 or TRBV12-4 and TRBJ2-1; unclear D gene. CDR3 length equals 13 residues. V was shortened by 1 base and J by 7 bases, with 8 bases between the two germline ends.

The chain is built from TRBV2 and TRBJ1-2, with D unresolved. Trimming shortened V by 4 bases and J by 5 bases, and 11 bases separated the two germline ends. This CDR3 comprises 13 residues. Germline V gives CDR1 SNHLY, CDR2 FYNNEI. This chain's CDR3 is CASSVEGRYGYTF. The CDR3 coding sequence is TGTGCCAGCAGTGTTGAGGGTCGGTATGGCTACACCTTC.